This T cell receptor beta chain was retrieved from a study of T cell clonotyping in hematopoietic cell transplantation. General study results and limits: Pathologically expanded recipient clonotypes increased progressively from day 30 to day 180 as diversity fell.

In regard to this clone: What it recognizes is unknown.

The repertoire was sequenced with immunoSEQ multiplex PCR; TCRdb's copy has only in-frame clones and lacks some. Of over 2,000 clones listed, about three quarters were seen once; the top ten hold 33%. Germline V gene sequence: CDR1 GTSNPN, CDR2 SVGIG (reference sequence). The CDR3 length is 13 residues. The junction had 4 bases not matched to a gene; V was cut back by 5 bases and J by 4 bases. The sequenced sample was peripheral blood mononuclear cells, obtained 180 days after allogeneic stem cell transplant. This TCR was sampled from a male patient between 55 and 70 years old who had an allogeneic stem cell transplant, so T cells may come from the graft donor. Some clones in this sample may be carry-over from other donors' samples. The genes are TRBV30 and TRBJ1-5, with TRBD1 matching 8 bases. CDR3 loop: CAWGGQENQPQHF. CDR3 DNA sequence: TGTGCCTGGGGGGGACAGGAGAATCAGCCCCAGCATTTT.